The next 2 T cell receptor beta chains were all read from a single sample in a study of OX40 agonist ivuxolimab in advanced cancers. TCRdb's table, derived via immunoSEQ multiplex PCR, lists solely in-frame clones and lacks some. The sample shows approximately 52,000 clones, approximately 94% of them seen only once. Source: CD4+ or CD8+ T cells sorted from blood, taken in a trial of the OX40 agonist ivuxolimab. Receptors were obtained from an adult with an advanced solid tumor such as melanoma, head and neck, liver or kidney cancer.

The chain uses TRBV10-3 and TRBJ1-2; D not certain. CDR3 length: 12 residues. Trimming cost V 7 bases and J 5 bases, with 11 bases left between them. Looked up from germline, CDR1 is ENHRY and CDR2 is SYGVKD. CDR3 sequence: CAITPGPYGYTF. In DNA, the CDR3 is TGTGCCATCACCCCCGGGCCATATGGCTACACCTTC.

This chain links TRBV7-9 with TRBJ2-3; D possibly corresponds to TRBD2 (5 bases). Trimming cost V 5 bases and J 1 base, with 13 bases left between them. Per the germline V gene, CDR1 is SEHNR and CDR2 is FQNEAQ (reference sequence). This CDR3 comprises 15 residues. CDR3 region: CASSPWEKGTDTQYF. The CDR3 DNA sequence: TGTGCCAGCAGCCCGTGGGAGAAGGGCACAGATACGCAGTATTTT.